The 28 T cell receptor beta chains in this list originate from one sample, sequenced in a study of blood T cell repertoires in COVID-19. Measured with immunoSEQ multiplex PCR; TCRdb has only the in-frame clones, and not every one. The sample holds some 180,000 clones, roughly 78% seen once. Sequenced input: peripheral blood. These receptors came from a woman of 80 years or more with active or convalescent COVID-19.

V gene TRBV4-3 combines with J gene TRBJ1-2, with no clear D. This CDR3 is 12 amino acids long. Trimming took 1 base from V and 4 from J, leaving 4 bases between them. CDR1 is LGHNA and CDR2 is YSLEER in the germline V gene. The CDR3 here is CASSQVGYGYTF. As DNA, the CDR3 is TGCGCCAGCAGCCAAGTCGGCTATGGCTACACCTTC.

This rearrangement joins TRBV6-5 to TRBJ1-6; D remains unclear. The V end lost 4 bases, the J end lost 9 bases, and 10 bases lay between the germline ends. Germline-derived CDR1 and CDR2 are MNHEY and SVGAGI. The CDR3 has 13 residues. The CDR3 here is CASSFSGSSPLHF. In nucleotides, the CDR3 is TGTGCCAGCAGTTTTTCTGGGAGTTCACCCCTCCACTTT.

The chain has TRBV6-2 or TRBV6-3 and TRBJ2-1, with 11 bases fitting TRBD2. The V and J ends lost 5 bases and 3 bases, in that order; junction bases with no gene match: 6. The CDR3 extends over 16 amino acids. Germline V gene lookup returns CDR1 MNHEY and CDR2 SVGEGT. The CDR3, as DNA: TGTGCCAGCAGTGATCGACTAGCGGGGAACTACAATGAGCAGTTCTTC. This translates into CASSDRLAGNYNEQFF.

The J gene is TRBJ1-1, the V gene TRBV12-3 or TRBV12-4, with no clear D. Trimming pared 3 bases from V and 9 bases from J, leaving 8 bases between. The CDR3 is 11 residues long. As DNA, the CDR3 is TGTGCCAGCAGTTTTTCACAGAAAGCTTTCTTT. Protein product: CASSFSQKAFF.

V and J are TRBV7-9 and TRBJ1-6; 7 positions match TRBD1. Germline V gives CDR1 SEHNR, CDR2 FQNEAQ (reference sequence). The trim removed 3 bases at V and 7 bases at J, leaving 3 bases unmatched. The CDR3 totals 14 residues. The CDR3 DNA reads as TGTGCCAGCAGCTTTCAACAGGGGAATTCACCCCTCCACTTT. Encoded protein: CASSFQQGNSPLHF.

The chain recombines TRBV7-9 with TRBJ1-4, with D perhaps matching TRBD1 (6 bases). The CDR3 is 17 residues long. The germline CDR1 and CDR2 sequences are SEHNR and FQNEAQ (reference sequence). V lost 5 bases and J 0 bases, leaving 16 bases between the germline ends. CDR3 in amino acids: CASSRDVDSATNEKLFF. CDR3 nucleotides: TGTGCCAGCAGCCGAGATGTGGACAGCGCAACTAATGAAAAACTGTTTTTT.

CDR3 DNA sequence: TGTGCCAGCAGCTTGGCCTTTGGTAGGGAGAACTATGGCTACACCTTC. This translates into CASSLAFGRENYGYTF. This chain connects TRBV5-8 to TRBJ1-2; D call uncertain. There are 16 residues in the CDR3. Germline V gene lookup returns CDR1 SGHTS and CDR2 YDEGEE. The V and J ends lost 0 bases and 2 bases respectively, with 14 bases between them.

This rearrangement joins TRBV4-3 to TRBJ1-1; 8 bases are a match to TRBD1. The CDR3 contains 17 residues. J was trimmed by 5 bases and V by 0 bases; bases with no gene match: 11. Germline values: CDR1 LGHNA, CDR2 YSLEER. CDR3 sequence: CASSQDLFRGRGTEAFF. CDR3 nucleotides: TGCGCCAGCAGCCAAGATCTATTCAGGGGGCGCGGGACTGAAGCTTTCTTT.

This clone appeared a single time. V is TRBV21-1 and J is TRBJ1-4. TRBV21-1 is termed a pseudogene. The CDR3 consists of 14 residues. The CDR3 loop reads CATAGTPGDEKLFF. The CDR3 nucleotides read TGTGCCACGGCGGGAACCCCCGGCGATGAAAAACTGTTTTTT.

V usage is TRBV14 and J usage is TRBJ2-1; 8 bases match TRBD2. Per germline, CDR1 SGHDN and CDR2 FVKESK. The CDR3 covers 15 residues. V was pared by 4 bases and J by 4 bases, with 6 bases of the junction left unmatched. CDR3 sequence reads: CASSRQSGGYNEQFF. The CDR3 bases are TGTGCCAGCAGCCGTCAGAGCGGGGGATACAATGAGCAGTTCTTC.

The rearrangement links TRBV5-1 to TRBJ2-3, with D perhaps matching TRBD2 (7 bases). V lost 4 bases, J lost 0 bases, and 18 bases lay in between. This CDR3 is 17 amino acids long. Germline loops: CDR1 SGHRS, CDR2 YFSETQ. CDR3 region: CASSRGGATASTDTQYF. CDR3 nucleotides: TGCGCCAGCAGCCGCGGGGGCGCGACGGCTAGCACAGATACGCAGTATTTT.

The rearrangement links TRBV27 to TRBJ2-2; 12 positions match TRBD2. Germline V gene lookup returns CDR1 MNHEY and CDR2 SMNVEV (reference sequence). This CDR3 comprises 17 residues. Losses at the gene ends were 5 bases for V and 5 bases for J; bases not matched to a gene: 9. This CDR3 is CASSKLAGGPITGELFF. CDR3 DNA: TGTGCCAGCAGTAAACTAGCGGGGGGCCCTATAACCGGGGAGCTGTTTTTT.

This chain links TRBV30 with TRBJ2-6, with unresolved D. Germline V gene data show CDR1 as GTSNPN and CDR2 as SVGIG (reference sequence). This CDR3 has 15 amino acids. Trimming left V 2 bases short and J 6 bases short, with 14 bases between. This CDR3 reads CAWSSRVLEANVLTF. DNA for the CDR3: TGTGCCTGGAGTTCTCGAGTACTCGAGGCCAACGTCCTGACTTTC.

The chain employs TRBV15 and TRBJ2-7, with 10 bases fitting TRBD1. Germline V gene lookup returns CDR1 LNHNV and CDR2 YYDKDF (reference sequence). The junction had 5 bases not matched to a gene; V was cut back by 0 bases and J by 0 bases. CDR3 length: 17 amino acids. CDR3 bases: TGTGCCACCAGCAGAGATACGGGACAGGGGATCTCCTACGAGCAGTACTTC. This sequence encodes CATSRDTGQGISYEQYF.

The count of this clone is one. The CDR3 loop is CASRKPQGGEFF. The CDR3 nucleotides read TGTGCCAGCAGGAAACCACAGGGCGGAGAGTTCTTC. This sequence joins TRBV12-3 or TRBV12-4 and TRBJ2-1; D perhaps matches TRBD1 (6 bases). This CDR3 contains 12 residues. The V and J ends lost 6 bases and 14 bases respectively, with 17 bases between them.

J is TRBJ1-5 and V is TRBV10-3; 9 bases match TRBD1. Per germline, CDR1 ENHRY and CDR2 SYGVKD. The ends lost 5 bases at V and 4 bases at J; junction bases unmatched: 9. There are 16 residues in the CDR3. CDR3 nucleotide sequence: TGTGCCATCAGTCCCGGGACAGGGTTGACGAATCAGCCCCAGCATTTT. Protein: CAISPGTGLTNQPQHF.

This clone is a singleton in its sample. CDR3 DNA: TGTGCCAGCAGTTACAGGACAGGGGATAAGACCCAGTACTTC. This sequence encodes CASSYRTGDKTQYF. The chain employs TRBV6-5 and TRBJ2-5, with 9 bases identical to TRBD1. This CDR3 comprises 14 residues. The junction had 4 bases not matched to a gene; V was cut back by 2 bases and J by 6 bases. Germline CDR1 and CDR2: MNHEY and SVGAGI.

In its sample, this clone was seen many times. Distinct nucleotide sequences in the sample also encode this CDR3. The rearrangement uses TRBV5-1 and TRBJ2-2; a possible D gene is TRBD2 (5 bases). The V end lost 0 bases, the J end lost 5 bases, and 11 bases lay between the germline ends. The CDR3 covers 15 residues. Germline CDR1 reads SGHRS; CDR2 reads YFSETQ. The CDR3 here is CASSLVRGGTGELFF. The DNA of the CDR3 is TGCGCCAGCAGCTTGGTTCGGGGTGGGACCGGGGAGCTGTTTTTT.

The chain employs TRBV5-1 and TRBJ2-3; D is perhaps TRBD2 (5 bases). V dropped 5 bases and J dropped 2 bases, with 9 bases sitting between them. The CDR3 runs 13 residues. Germline CDR1 reads SGHRS; CDR2 reads YFSETQ. CDR3 sequence (DNA): TGCGCCAGCAGACCGGGAAACACAGATACGCAGTATTTT. This translates into CASRPGNTDTQYF.

The table lists this clone with a few counts. V and J are TRBV13 and TRBJ1-2; TRBD1 matches 9 bases. J was trimmed by 1 base and V by 5 bases; bases with no gene match: 8. Germline CDR1 reads PRHDT; CDR2 reads FYEKMQ (reference sequence). CDR3 length equals 16 residues. This CDR3 reads CASSIYRGRLNYGYTF. The CDR3 nucleotides read TGTGCCAGCAGCATATACAGGGGGCGGCTTAACTATGGCTACACCTTC. Drawing the rest from reference TRBV13 and TRBJ1-2, the complete variable domain is AAGVIQSPRHLIKEKRETATLKCYPIPRHDTVYWYQQGPGQDPQFLISFYEKMQSDKGSIPDRFSAQQFSDYHSELNMSSLELGDSALYFCASSIYRGRLNYGYTFGSGTRLTVV.

This sequence joins TRBV24-1 and TRBJ2-1; D might be TRBD1 (5 bases). The CDR3 has 14 residues. Looked up from germline, CDR1 is KGHDR and CDR2 is SFDVKD. V shed 3 bases and J shed 4 bases, with 9 bases lying between them. CDR3 nucleotide sequence: TGTGCCACCAGTGATATCCGACAGTACAATGAGCAGTTCTTC. Protein product: CATSDIRQYNEQFF.

The V call is TRBV5-4, the J call TRBJ2-5; maybe TRBD2 (6 bases). Trimming took off 6 bases at V and 4 bases at J, with 16 bases between the two ends. Germline V gene data show CDR1 as SGHNT and CDR2 as YYREEE (reference sequence). The CDR3 totals 14 residues. The CDR3 region is CASTTQLASETQYF. The CDR3 region has the DNA TGTGCCAGCACCACACAACTAGCTTCAGAGACCCAGTACTTC.

CDR3 in DNA: TGTGCCAGCAGCTTAGGTTCTCAGGGTACTGGAAACACCATATATTTT. Encoded protein: CASSLGSQGTGNTIYF. V gene TRBV7-9 combines with J gene TRBJ1-3, with D tentatively TRBD1 (5 bases). V lost 1 base and J 2 bases, leaving 12 bases between the germline ends. Germline V gene sequence: CDR1 SEHNR, CDR2 FQNEAQ (reference sequence). The CDR3 loop spans 16 amino acids.

This chain uses TRBV3-1 (or the pseudogene TRBV3-2) with TRBJ2-7, with D unresolved. The V gene's germline CDR1 is LGHDT and CDR2 YNNKEL (reference sequence). V lost 1 base to trimming and J lost 5 bases, with 3 bases between them. The CDR3 contains 11 residues. CDR3 region: CASSQVDEQYF. DNA for the CDR3: TGTGCCAGCAGCCAAGTCGACGAGCAGTACTTC.

About this clone: One junction end disagrees with the germline gene, perhaps due to a read error. The chain links TRBV10-1 to TRBJ2-1, with 9 bases identical to TRBD1. The CDR3 extends over 13 amino acids. CDR1 and CDR2 (germline): WNHNN, SYGVQD (reference sequence). CDR3 bases: TGCGCCAGCAGTGAAGGGACAGGGACTGAGCAATTCTTC. This translates into CASSEGTGTEQFF.

The chain recombines TRBV28 with TRBJ2-1, with 7 bases lining up with TRBD1. The germline gives CDR1 MDHEN, CDR2 SYDVKM. V gave up 1 base and J gave up 8 bases; unmatched junction bases: 8. This CDR3 is 15 amino acids long. CDR3 protein: CASSLYRQGGDEQFF. As DNA, the CDR3 is TGTGCCAGCAGTTTATATCGACAGGGTGGGGATGAGCAGTTCTTC.

The rearrangement joins TRBV9 to TRBJ1-2, with TRBD1 matching over 7 bases. V gave up 3 bases and J gave up 8 bases; unmatched junction bases: 13. Germline values: CDR1 SGDLS, CDR2 YYNGEE. The CDR3 extends over 15 amino acids. CDR3 residues: CASSADPGQSFGYTF. CDR3 coding DNA: TGTGCCAGCAGCGCAGACCCGGGACAGAGCTTCGGCTACACCTTC.

This clone occurred many times. V usage is TRBV6-2 or TRBV6-3 and J usage is TRBJ2-7; D unresolved. The CDR3 covers 13 residues. V lost 4 bases and J lost 1, with 8 bases in between. CDR1 is MNHEY, CDR2 SVGEGT, per germline. Here the CDR3 DNA reads TGTGCCAGCAGTTTCGTTATTTCCTACGAGCAGTACTTC. Amino acid sequence: CASSFVISYEQYF.